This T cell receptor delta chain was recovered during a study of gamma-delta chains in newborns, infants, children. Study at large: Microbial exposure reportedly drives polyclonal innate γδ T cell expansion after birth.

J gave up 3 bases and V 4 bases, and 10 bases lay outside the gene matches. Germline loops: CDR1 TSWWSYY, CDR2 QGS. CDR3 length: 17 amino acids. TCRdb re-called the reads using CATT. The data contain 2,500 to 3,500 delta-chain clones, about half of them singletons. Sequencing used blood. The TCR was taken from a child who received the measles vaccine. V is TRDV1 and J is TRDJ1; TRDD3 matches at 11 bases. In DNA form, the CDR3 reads TGTGCTCTTGGGGGCTGCACTTGGGGGATACGCGCCGATAAACTCATCTTT. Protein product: CALGGCTWGIRADKLIF.